Below are 25 T cell receptor beta chains sequenced from a single sample in a study of vaccination and CD4 T cells after COVID-19. Sequenced with the Oncomine TCR Beta short-read assay was DNA taken from cultured CD4+ T cells. Each CDR3 protein gets one entry after TCRdb re-called the PCR reads with MiXCR. In the table there are roughly 24,000 distinct CDR3 sequences, 50% to 75% of which are singletons. Documented treatment: roughly 10-day PBMC culture with coronavirus spike peptide pools or control peptides (ViraFEST assay). Their antigens are not known. Sequenced sample: CD4+ T cells from blood, cultured in vitro. These receptors all stem from a human donor who had recovered from COVID-19.

J is TRBJ1-5 and V is TRBV21-1. TRBV21-1 is a listed pseudogene. The CDR3 is 18 residues long. The CDR3 DNA sequence: TGTGCCAGCAGCAAAGGGCGGTTTGCGACATGCTTAAATCAGCCCCAGCATTTT. This gives the protein CASSKGRFATCLNQPQHF.

The chain carries TRBV7-8 and TRBJ2-1; 7 bases agree with TRBD1. CDR1 is SGHVS and CDR2 is FQNEAQ in the germline V gene. This CDR3 has 19 residues. Unmatched junction bases numbered 16, after V lost 1 base and J lost 4 bases. For the CDR3, the DNA is TGTGCCAGCAGCTTAGTAGTAGGGGGCGTAGGTTTCGGATACAATGAGCAGTTCTTC. It codes for CASSLVVGGVGFGYNEQFF.

The rearrangement uses TRBV27 and TRBJ2-7; D possibly corresponds to TRBD1 (5 bases). The germline V and J ends were trimmed by 4 bases and 2 bases, with 15 bases remaining between them. The CDR3 covers 15 residues. CDR1 and CDR2 from the germline V gene are MNHEY and SMNVEV (reference sequence). CDR3 loop: CASSSPSRAPYEQYF. As DNA, the CDR3 is TGTGCCAGCAGTTCTCCGTCCAGGGCTCCCTACGAGCAGTACTTC.

The table lists this clonotype with a few counts. The chain employs TRBV20-1 and TRBJ2-7; D gene ambiguous. The CDR3 runs to 12 residues. V was clipped by 4 bases and J by 3 bases, with 10 bases between them. The germline V gene has CDR1 DFQATT and CDR2 SNEGSKA (reference sequence). CDR3 sequence: CSAKILGYEQYF. The CDR3 coding sequence is TGCAGTGCTAAGATACTGGGCTACGAGCAGTACTTC.

The chain carries TRBV12-3 or TRBV12-4 and TRBJ2-1, with D tentatively TRBD2 (7 bases). The CDR3 spans 12 residues. Trimming shortened V by 6 bases and J by 7 bases, and 10 bases separated the two germline ends. The CDR3 spells CASRGGGNEQFF. The CDR3 coding sequence is TGTGCCAGCAGGGGAGGGGGGAATGAGCAGTTCTTC.

The V and J genes are TRBV6-5 and TRBJ2-6; D call uncertain. This CDR3 region has 15 residues. V shed 2 bases and J shed 2 bases, with 7 bases lying between them. Germline V CDR1 and CDR2: MNHEY, SVGAGI. In DNA, the CDR3 is TGTGCCAGCAGTTACCTAGGGACTGGGGCCAACGTCCTGACTTTC. Encoded protein: CASSYLGTGANVLTF.

This clonotype was counted between two and nine times. V is TRBV6-1 and J is TRBJ2-5; D is undetermined. Trimming pared 4 bases from V and 1 base from J, leaving 13 bases between. The CDR3 covers 15 residues. Germline-derived CDR1 and CDR2 are MNHNS and SASEGT. The CDR3 is CASSGSRAAQETQYF. The CDR3 coding sequence is TGTGCCAGCAGTGGTAGCAGAGCTGCCCAAGAGACCCAGTACTTC.

The gene calls are TRBV6-4 and TRBJ2-2, with 12 bases aligning to TRBD2. Germline assignment: CDR1 MRHNA and CDR2 SNTAGT. The junction had 5 bases not matched to a gene; V was cut back by 1 base and J by 2 bases. There are 18 residues in the CDR3. The CDR3 region has the DNA TGTGCCAGCAGTGACTACCCTAGCGGGAGGGTTAACACCGGGGAGCTGTTTTTT. Protein: CASSDYPSGRVNTGELFF.

This chain connects TRBV7-8 to TRBJ1-1; 8 positions agree with TRBD1. Germline-derived CDR1 and CDR2 are SGHVS and FQNEAQ. This CDR3 is built from 20 residues. J lost 4 bases, V lost 0 bases, and 19 bases had no gene match. The CDR3 region is CASSLAGVGDRISPATEAFF. CDR3 DNA sequence: TGTGCCAGCAGCTTAGCTGGGGTAGGGGACAGGATCTCTCCGGCCACTGAAGCTTTCTTT.

This clonotype has just a few counts. J is TRBJ1-6 and V is TRBV27, with D hard to call. The CDR3 extends over 14 amino acids. V shed 2 bases and J shed 7 bases, with 9 bases lying between them. Germline CDR1 is MNHEY and CDR2 is SMNVEV (reference sequence). The CDR3 DNA is TGTGCCAGCAGTTTAATGGGTGGGAATTCACCCCTCCACTTT. Amino acids: CASSLMGGNSPLHF.

The sample holds one count of this clonotype. The J gene is TRBJ1-6, the V gene TRBV7-2; maybe TRBD1 (5 bases). Per germline, CDR1 SGHTA and CDR2 FQGNSA. The CDR3 extends over 14 amino acids. Trimming pared 5 bases from V and 7 bases from J, leaving 12 bases between. CDR3 sequence: CASSPRRDNSPLHF. The CDR3 DNA follows: TGTGCCAGCAGCCCGCGCAGGGACAATTCACCCCTCCACTTT.

The chain recombines TRBV10-1 with TRBJ2-7; 7 bases fit TRBD2. Germline lookup yields CDR1 WNHNN and CDR2 SYGVQD (reference sequence). CDR3 size: 16 residues. With V trimmed by 0 bases and J by 0 bases, 5 bases remained unmatched. CDR3 in DNA: TGCGCCAGCAGTGAGTCGGGGGGAGGGAGCTCCTACGAGCAGTACTTC. This encodes CASSESGGGSSYEQYF.

This chain joins TRBV20-1 and TRBJ2-7; 14 positions match TRBD2. The CDR3 is made up of 16 amino acids. Looked up from germline, CDR1 is DFQATT and CDR2 is SNEGSKA (reference sequence). V lost 6 bases to trimming and J lost 7 bases; unmatched junction nucleotides: 14. CDR3: CSAINSGTSGRGEQYF. The CDR3 nucleotides read TGCAGTGCGATAAATTCCGGGACTAGCGGGAGAGGGGAGCAGTACTTC.

This clonotype was counted a few times. This chain joins TRBV20-1 and TRBJ1-1; D uncertain. The CDR3 length is 11 residues. Germline CDR1 is DFQATT and CDR2 is SNEGSKA (reference sequence). Trimming stripped 5 bases from V and 1 base from J, with 5 bases between. The CDR3 DNA follows: TGCAGTGCTTTTGAGAACACTGAAGCTTTCTTT. Protein product: CSAFENTEAFF.

This rearrangement joins TRBV2 to TRBJ2-5; TRBD1 might be the D (6 bases). V was clipped by 8 bases and J by 2 bases, with 9 bases between them. Per the germline V gene, CDR1 is SNHLY and CDR2 is FYNNEI. The CDR3 runs to 12 residues. CDR3 coding DNA: TGTGCCAGCGACAGGCAACAAGAGACCCAGTACTTC. Translating gives CASDRQQETQYF.

This rearrangement joins TRBV20-1 to TRBJ1-2, with 7 positions matching TRBD1. This CDR3 contains 15 residues. Losses at the gene ends were 0 bases for V and 4 bases for J; bases not matched to a gene: 8. Looked up from germline, CDR1 is DFQATT and CDR2 is SNEGSKA (reference sequence). CDR3 sequence: CSARDARGRGYGYTF. CDR3 nucleotide sequence: TGCAGTGCTAGAGATGCGAGGGGGCGCGGCTATGGCTACACCTTC.

This clonotype appeared a few times. This chain links TRBV2 with TRBJ2-7; 8 bases agree with TRBD1. The CDR3 has 15 residues. Germline V CDR1 and CDR2: SNHLY, FYNNEI. Trimming at V came to 4 bases and at J to 1 base, leaving 6 bases not matched to a gene. As DNA, the CDR3 is TGTGCCAGCAGTGGGGGGACAGGTGGTTCCTACGAGCAGTACTTC. Protein product: CASSGGTGGSYEQYF. The full variable domain, with the rest looked up from reference TRBV2 and TRBJ2-7, is EPEVTQTPSHQVTQMGQEVILRCVPISNHLYFYWYRQILGQKVEFLVSFYNNEISEKSEIFDDQFSVERPDGSNFTLKIRSTKLEDSAMYFCASSGGTGGSYEQYFGPGTRLTVT.

The chain employs TRBV12-3 or TRBV12-4 and TRBJ2-5; a weak D match, TRBD1 (6 bases). The CDR3 sequence is 12 residues long. Trimming stripped 5 bases from V and 6 bases from J, with 10 bases between. CDR3 in DNA: TGTGCCAGCAGTACAGGGTCCAAGACCCAGTACTTC. This encodes CASSTGSKTQYF.

J is TRBJ1-2 and V is TRBV19; 10 positions agree with TRBD1. The CDR3 extends over 12 amino acids. J was trimmed by 8 bases and V by 10 bases; bases with no gene match: 7. Per germline, CDR1 LNHDA and CDR2 SQIVND (reference sequence). The DNA of the CDR3 is TGTGCCACCACAGACAGGGGGCAAGGCTACACCTTC. Amino acids: CATTDRGQGYTF.

This clonotype was detected a few times. The chain combines TRBV15 with TRBJ1-5; D remains ambiguous. This CDR3 has 13 residues. Germline CDR1 LNHNV, CDR2 YYDKDF (reference sequence). Trimming removed 4 bases at V and 4 bases at J, with 8 bases between. The CDR3 bases are TGTGCCACCAGCACGGAGGGTAATCAGCCCCAGCATTTT. It translates to CATSTEGNQPQHF.

This clonotype was picked up a small number of times. The CDR3, as DNA: TGTGCCAGCAGTTGGCTCCTCAGGGCCCCCAGCAGCTACACTGAAGCTTTCTTT. This encodes CASSWLLRAPSSYTEAFF. V gene TRBV6-2 or TRBV6-3 combines with J gene TRBJ1-1; maybe TRBD1 (5 bases). The CDR3 spans 18 residues. Trimming took 4 bases from V and 3 from J, leaving 24 bases between them. CDR1 and CDR2 (germline): MNHEY, SVGEGT.

The V gene is TRBV20-1, the J gene TRBJ1-2; D not resolved. Germline values: CDR1 DFQATT, CDR2 SNEGSKA (reference sequence). With 1 base removed from V and 7 bases from J, the gap between germline ends came to 16 bases. The CDR3 is 14 amino acids. The DNA of the CDR3 is TGCAGTGCTAGAGCCCCAAAAACATCCGTTGGCTACACCTTC. It is translated as CSARAPKTSVGYTF.

The CDR3, as DNA: TGTGCCAGTACCCACCAGGGGCGGGAAAAACTGTTTTTT. Encoded protein: CASTHQGREKLFF. V and J are TRBV19 and TRBJ1-4, with a possible D match to TRBD1 (6 bases). V was pared by 7 bases and J by 8 bases, with 14 bases between. Looked up from germline, CDR1 is LNHDA and CDR2 is SQIVND (reference sequence). This CDR3 spans 13 amino acids.

The sample holds one count of this clonotype. The chain is built from TRBV7-9 and TRBJ2-4; D is possibly TRBD1 (5 bases). From germline, CDR1 is SEHNR and CDR2 FQNEAQ (reference sequence). V was cut by 5 bases and J by 1 base, with 24 bases left in between. The CDR3 is made up of 19 amino acids. CDR3 protein: CASSPHRGSGRGAKNIQYF. The CDR3 DNA is TGTGCCAGCAGCCCCCACCGTGGTTCAGGGCGTGGGGCCAAAAACATTCAGTACTTC.

CDR3 DNA sequence: TGTGCCAGCAGTTATGACAAACAGGGAAATGGCTACACCTTC. It codes for CASSYDKQGNGYTF. The chain employs TRBV6-5 and TRBJ1-2, with D tentatively TRBD1 (6 bases). V lost 3 bases to trimming and J lost 6 bases, with 14 bases between them. CDR3 length equals 14 residues. Looked up from germline, CDR1 is MNHEY and CDR2 is SVGAGI.